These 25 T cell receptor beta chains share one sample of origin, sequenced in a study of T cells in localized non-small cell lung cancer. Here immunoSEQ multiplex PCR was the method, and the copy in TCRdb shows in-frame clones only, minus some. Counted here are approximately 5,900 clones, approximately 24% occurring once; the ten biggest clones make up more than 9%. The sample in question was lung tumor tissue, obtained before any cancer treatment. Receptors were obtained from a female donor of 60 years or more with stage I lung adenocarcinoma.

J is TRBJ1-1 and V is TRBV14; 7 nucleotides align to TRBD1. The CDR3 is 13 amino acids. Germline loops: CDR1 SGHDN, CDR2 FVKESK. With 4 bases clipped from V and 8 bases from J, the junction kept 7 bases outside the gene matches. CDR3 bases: TGTGCCAGCAGCCTACCAGGGGGTATAGAAGCTTTCTTT. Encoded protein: CASSLPGGIEAFF.

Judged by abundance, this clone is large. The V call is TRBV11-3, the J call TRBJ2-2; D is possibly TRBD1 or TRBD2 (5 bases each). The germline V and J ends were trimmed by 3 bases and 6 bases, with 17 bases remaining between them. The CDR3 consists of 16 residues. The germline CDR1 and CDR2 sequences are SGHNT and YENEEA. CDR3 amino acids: CASSFMGPGTAGELFF. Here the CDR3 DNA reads TGTGCCAGCAGCTTTATGGGACCGGGAACGGCCGGGGAGCTGTTTTTT.

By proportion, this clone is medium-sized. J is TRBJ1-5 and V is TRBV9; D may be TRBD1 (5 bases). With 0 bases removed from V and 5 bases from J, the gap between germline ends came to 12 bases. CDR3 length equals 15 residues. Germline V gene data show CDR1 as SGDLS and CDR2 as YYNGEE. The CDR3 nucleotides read TGTGCCAGCAGCGTAGGAGTAGGGGTGGATCAGCCCCAGCATTTT. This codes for CASSVGVGVDQPQHF.

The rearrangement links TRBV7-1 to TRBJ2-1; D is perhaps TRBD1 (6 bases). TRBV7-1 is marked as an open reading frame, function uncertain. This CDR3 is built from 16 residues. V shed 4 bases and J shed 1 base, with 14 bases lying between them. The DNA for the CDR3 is TGTGCCAGCAGCTTAAGGGGGTCTATTTCCTACAATGAGCAGTTCTTC. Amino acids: CASSLRGSISYNEQFF.

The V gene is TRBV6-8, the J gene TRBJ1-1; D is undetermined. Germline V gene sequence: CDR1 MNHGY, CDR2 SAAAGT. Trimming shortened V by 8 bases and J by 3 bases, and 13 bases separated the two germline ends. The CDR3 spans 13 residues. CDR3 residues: CASRTFLDTEAFF. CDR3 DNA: TGTGCCAGCCGCACTTTTTTGGACACTGAAGCTTTCTTT.

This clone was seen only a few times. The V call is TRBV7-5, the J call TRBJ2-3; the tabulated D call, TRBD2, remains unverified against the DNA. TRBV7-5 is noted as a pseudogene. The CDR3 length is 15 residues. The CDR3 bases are TGTGCCAGCAGCTTTGGGGGGAGGGCCATTGATACGCAGTATTTT. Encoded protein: CASSFGGRAIDTQYF.

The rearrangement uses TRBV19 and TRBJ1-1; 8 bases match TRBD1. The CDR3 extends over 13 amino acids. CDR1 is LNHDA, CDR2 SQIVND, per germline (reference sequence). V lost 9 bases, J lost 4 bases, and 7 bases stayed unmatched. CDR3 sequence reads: CASTGQGATEAFF. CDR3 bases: TGTGCCAGCACTGGACAGGGTGCCACTGAAGCTTTCTTT.

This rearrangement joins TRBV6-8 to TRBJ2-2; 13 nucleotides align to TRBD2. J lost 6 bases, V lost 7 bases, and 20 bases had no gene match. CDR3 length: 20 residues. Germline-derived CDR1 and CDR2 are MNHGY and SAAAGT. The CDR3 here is CASTQAYGLAGVGTAGELFF. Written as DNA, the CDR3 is TGTGCCAGCACCCAGGCTTACGGACTAGCGGGAGTTGGAACGGCCGGGGAGCTGTTTTTT.

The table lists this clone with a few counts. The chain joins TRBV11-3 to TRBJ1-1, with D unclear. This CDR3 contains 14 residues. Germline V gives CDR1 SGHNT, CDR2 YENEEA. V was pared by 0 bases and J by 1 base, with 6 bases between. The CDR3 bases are TGTGCCAGCAGCTTAGATCCGTCGAACACTGAAGCTTTCTTT. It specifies CASSLDPSNTEAFF.

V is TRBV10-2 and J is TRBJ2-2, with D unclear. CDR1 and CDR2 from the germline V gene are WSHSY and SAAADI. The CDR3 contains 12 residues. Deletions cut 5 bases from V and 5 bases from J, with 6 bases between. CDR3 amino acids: CASSIGTGELFF. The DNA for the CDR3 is TGCGCCAGCAGTATCGGGACCGGGGAGCTGTTTTTT.

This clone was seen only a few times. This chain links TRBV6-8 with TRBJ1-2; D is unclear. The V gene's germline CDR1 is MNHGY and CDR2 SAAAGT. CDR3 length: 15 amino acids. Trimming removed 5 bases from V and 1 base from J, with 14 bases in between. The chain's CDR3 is CASSAGSYFNYGYTF. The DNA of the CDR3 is TGTGCCAGCAGTGCCGGGAGTTACTTTAACTATGGCTACACCTTC.

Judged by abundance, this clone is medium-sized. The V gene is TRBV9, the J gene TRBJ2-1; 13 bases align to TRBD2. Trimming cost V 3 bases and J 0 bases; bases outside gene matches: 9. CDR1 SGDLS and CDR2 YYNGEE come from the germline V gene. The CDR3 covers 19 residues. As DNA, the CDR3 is TGTGCCAGCAGCGGAACCGGGACTAGCGGGGCTCACTCCTACAATGAGCAGTTCTTC. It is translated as CASSGTGTSGAHSYNEQFF.

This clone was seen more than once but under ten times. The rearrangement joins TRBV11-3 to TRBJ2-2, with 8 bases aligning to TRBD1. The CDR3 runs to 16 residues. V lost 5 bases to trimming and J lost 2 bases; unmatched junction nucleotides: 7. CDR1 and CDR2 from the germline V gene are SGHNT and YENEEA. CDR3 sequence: CASSRAGGSNTGELFF. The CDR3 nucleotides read TGTGCCAGCAGCCGTGCAGGGGGCTCAAACACCGGGGAGCTGTTTTTT.

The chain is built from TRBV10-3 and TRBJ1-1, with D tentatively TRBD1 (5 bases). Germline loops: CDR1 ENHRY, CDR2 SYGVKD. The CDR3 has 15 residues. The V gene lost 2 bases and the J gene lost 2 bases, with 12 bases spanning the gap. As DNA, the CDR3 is TGTGCCATCAGTGAGGAAGGCAGGGATAACACTGAAGCTTTCTTT. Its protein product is CAISEEGRDNTEAFF.

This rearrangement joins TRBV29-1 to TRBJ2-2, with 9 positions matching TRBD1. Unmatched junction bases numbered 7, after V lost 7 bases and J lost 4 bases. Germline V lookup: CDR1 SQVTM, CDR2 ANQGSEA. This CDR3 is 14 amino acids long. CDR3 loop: CSGQQGATTGELFF. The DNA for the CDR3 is TGCAGCGGCCAACAGGGGGCGACCACCGGGGAGCTGTTTTTT.

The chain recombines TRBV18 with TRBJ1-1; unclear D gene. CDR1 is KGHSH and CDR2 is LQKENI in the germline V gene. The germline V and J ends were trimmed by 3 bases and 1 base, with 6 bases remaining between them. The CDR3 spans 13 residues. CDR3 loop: CASSPQENTEAFF. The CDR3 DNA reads TGTGCCAGCTCACCTCAGGAGAACACTGAAGCTTTCTTT.

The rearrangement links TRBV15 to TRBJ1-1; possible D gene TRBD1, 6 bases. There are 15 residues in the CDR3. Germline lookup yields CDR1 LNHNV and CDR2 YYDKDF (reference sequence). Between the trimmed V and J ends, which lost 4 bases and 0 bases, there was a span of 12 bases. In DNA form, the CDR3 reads TGTGCCACCAGCACCTGGGGGGCTATGAACACTGAAGCTTTCTTT. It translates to CATSTWGAMNTEAFF. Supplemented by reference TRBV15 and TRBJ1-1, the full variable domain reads DAMVIQNPRYQVTQFGKPVTLSCSQTLNHNVMYWYQQKSSQAPKLLFHYYDKDFNNEADTPDNFQSRRPNTSFCFLDIRSPGLGDTAMYLCATSTWGAMNTEAFFGQGTRLTVV.

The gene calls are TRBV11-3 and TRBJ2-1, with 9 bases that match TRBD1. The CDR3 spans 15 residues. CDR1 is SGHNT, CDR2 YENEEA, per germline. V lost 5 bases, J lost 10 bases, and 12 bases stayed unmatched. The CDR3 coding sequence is TGTGCCAGCAGCGCCGGGGACAGGGATTCAGGCGAGCAGTTCTTC. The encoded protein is CASSAGDRDSGEQFF. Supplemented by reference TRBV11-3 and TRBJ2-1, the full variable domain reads EAGVVQSPRYKIIEKKQPVAFWCNPISGHNTLYWYLQNLGQGPELLIRYENEEAVDDSQLPKDRFSAERLKGVDSTLKIQPAELGDSAVYLCASSAGDRDSGEQFFGPGTRLTVL.

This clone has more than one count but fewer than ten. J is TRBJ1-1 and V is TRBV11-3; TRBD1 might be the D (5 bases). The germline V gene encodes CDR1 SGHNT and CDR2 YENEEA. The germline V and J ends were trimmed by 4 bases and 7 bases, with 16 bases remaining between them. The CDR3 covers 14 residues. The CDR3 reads CASSSSGRENEAFF. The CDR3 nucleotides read TGTGCCAGCAGCTCCTCGGGCAGGGAGAATGAAGCTTTCTTT.

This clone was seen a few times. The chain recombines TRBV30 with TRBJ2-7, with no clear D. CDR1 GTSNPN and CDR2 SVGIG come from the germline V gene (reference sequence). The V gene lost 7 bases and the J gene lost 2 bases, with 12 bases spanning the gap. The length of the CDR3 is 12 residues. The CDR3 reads CASTGSTYEQYF. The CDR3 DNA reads TGTGCCTCGACCGGGTCTACCTACGAGCAGTACTTC.

The CDR3 bases are TGTGCCAGTAGTGTGCCCTTCGGTAGGGGCAATGAGCAGTTCTTC. It is translated as CASSVPFGRGNEQFF. The chain carries TRBV19 and TRBJ2-1; D might be TRBD1 (5 bases). Germline CDR1 LNHDA, CDR2 SQIVND (reference sequence). V lost 5 bases to trimming and J lost 6 bases, with 17 bases between them. The CDR3 totals 15 residues.

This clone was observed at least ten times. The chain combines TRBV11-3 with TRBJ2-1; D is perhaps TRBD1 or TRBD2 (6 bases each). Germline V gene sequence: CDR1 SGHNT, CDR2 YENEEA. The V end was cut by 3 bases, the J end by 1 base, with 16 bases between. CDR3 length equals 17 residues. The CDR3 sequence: CASSLGIGGYSYNEQFF. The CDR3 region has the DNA TGTGCCAGCAGCTTGGGAATAGGGGGGTATTCCTACAATGAGCAGTTCTTC. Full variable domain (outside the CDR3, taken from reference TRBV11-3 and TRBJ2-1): EAGVVQSPRYKIIEKKQPVAFWCNPISGHNTLYWYLQNLGQGPELLIRYENEEAVDDSQLPKDRFSAERLKGVDSTLKIQPAELGDSAVYLCASSLGIGGYSYNEQFFGPGTRLTVL.

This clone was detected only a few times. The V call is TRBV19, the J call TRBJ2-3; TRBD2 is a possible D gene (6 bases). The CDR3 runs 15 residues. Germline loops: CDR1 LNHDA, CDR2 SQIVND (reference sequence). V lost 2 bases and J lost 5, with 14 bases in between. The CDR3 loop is CASSIWGGMGDTQYF. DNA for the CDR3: TGTGCCAGTAGTATATGGGGCGGGATGGGAGATACGCAGTATTTT.

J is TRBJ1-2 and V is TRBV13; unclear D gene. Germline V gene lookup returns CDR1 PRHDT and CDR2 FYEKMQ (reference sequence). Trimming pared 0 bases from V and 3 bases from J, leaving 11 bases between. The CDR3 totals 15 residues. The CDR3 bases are TGTGCCAGCAGCTTAGGTTCGGGTCTTCACTATGGCTACACCTTC. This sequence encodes CASSLGSGLHYGYTF.

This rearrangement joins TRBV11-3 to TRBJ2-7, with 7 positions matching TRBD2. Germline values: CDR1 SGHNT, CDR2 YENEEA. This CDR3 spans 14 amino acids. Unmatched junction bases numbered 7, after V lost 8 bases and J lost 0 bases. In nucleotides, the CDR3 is TGTGCCAGCCTAACTAGCGCCACCTCCTACGAGCAGTACTTC. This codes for CASLTSATSYEQYF.